Sequencing of this T cell receptor (beta chain) was carried out in a study of technical replicates of blood from several donors (TCRdb year 2017). Comment on this clone: Its antigen is unknown. Base qualities are missing; no much larger clone stands one base away.

V and J are trimmed by 5 bases and 3 bases, and the gene matches miss 5 bases of the junction. The CDR3, cysteine through phenylalanine, is 14 amino acids long. The sequence is cut down to CDR3 DNA, 42 bases in frame from base 1. CDR1 and CDR2, looked up from the germline V gene, are SGHNT and YENEEA. The library came from the immunoSEQ multiplex PCR assay. Not all clones reach the TCRdb copy of this immuneACCESS table, which keeps in-frame sequences only. Checked studies attribute under half of the gap to unresolved V genes and leave the rest unexplained. This sample gives about 84,000 clones in total; around 97% of them show up just once. Approximately 0.18% of the sample goes to the ten largest clones.

Recombination linked TRBV11-3 to TRBJ2-7; TRBD2 fits 9 bases in the junction. Source material: T cells isolated from PBMCs. The origin of this receptor is a human donor in good health. The DNA sequence is as follows: TGTGCCAGCAGCCAGGGGACTAGCAGCTACGAGCAGTACTTC. Its amino acids are CASSQGTSSYEQYF.